What follows describes a single TCR beta chain. The antigen remains unidentified. The sample belongs to a study of blood T cells in healthy people across ages. Aged about 6 to 95, donors were systemically healthy Caucasians from Russia. PBMCs, at least 7 million per sample, were isolated. There were at least 5 micrograms of total RNA extracted from every sample. Trimming removed 3 bases from V and 0 bases from J, with 12 bases in between. This CDR3 has 15 amino acids. Germline V gene lookup returns CDR1 LGHNA and CDR2 YNFKEQ. Study-wide results and caveats: Unsorted PBMCs prevented conclusive naive versus antigen-experienced comparison.

A second PCR of 7 to 11 cycles used a sample-barcoded 5' primer and a J-beta primer mix. TCRdb passed the 5' RACE reads through MiXCR, listing each CDR3 protein once. The sample yields more than 1.4 million distinct CDR3 sequences, approximately 42% seen once. Input material: blood. V usage is TRBV4-2 and J usage is TRBJ2-7; D is unclear. This clonotype originated in a woman aged 18-29 years in good health. The chain's CDR3 is CASSHGVGRSYEQYF. CDR3 bases: TGTGCCAGCAGCCACGGCGTCGGGCGCTCCTACGAGCAGTACTTC.